This TCR beta chain stems from a study of blood T cell repertoires in COVID-19. Produced via immunoSEQ multiplex PCR; TCRdb's table is partial and in-frame only. The sample carries roughly 300,000 clones, 83% recorded once. This clone was picked up one time. Looked up from germline, CDR1 is MNHEY and CDR2 is SVGAGI. This CDR3 has 14 residues. The trim removed 8 bases at V and 11 bases at J, leaving 11 bases unmatched. Material: peripheral blood. This clonotype was obtained from a woman in her forties or fifties who had recovered from COVID-19. This rearrangement joins TRBV6-5 to TRBJ2-2; 10 nucleotides align to TRBD1. For the CDR3, the DNA is TGTGCCAGCTCGACAGGGGGCAGTTCCCTCGAGCTGTTTTTT. Protein product: CASSTGGSSLELFF.